There are many counts of the clone carrying this T cell receptor (beta chain). Antigen: not known. TCRdb independently ran MiXCR on the 5' RACE reads; one entry per CDR3 protein. The sample lists about 240,000 distinct CDR3 sequences, 8.2% occurring once. Germline V lookup: CDR1 LGHDT, CDR2 YNNKEL (reference sequence). V was pared by 4 bases and J by 7 bases, with 9 bases of the junction left unmatched. The CDR3 has 16 residues. The sample comes from a study of CD8 T cells in ankylosing spondylitis. Findings and limits, study-wide: From matched ankylosing spondylitis synovial fluid, disease-linked clones were reportedly recovered at significantly enriched levels. CD8+ disease-linked clones were present at relatively low frequencies in blood. Ankylosing spondylitis blood appeared to carry a characteristic TCR beta motif of several highly homologous variants. A number of the motif variants had already been described in reactive arthritis synovial fluid and blood.

This TCR came from a female donor with ankylosing spondylitis or in good health (not recorded which). Sequences were obtained from blood, either unsorted or a sorted T cell fraction (not recorded which). The V and J genes are TRBV3-1 and TRBJ2-1; 11 nucleotides align to TRBD2. The CDR3 is CASSPGLAGWGNEQFF. The DNA of the CDR3 is TGTGCCAGCAGCCCTGGACTAGCGGGTTGGGGGAATGAGCAGTTCTTC.